This TCR beta chain was obtained from a study of response to subunit inactivated influenza vaccine. Study results and limitations: Only a handful of new T cells, the authors suggested, are recruited with each seasonal influenza vaccination.

The CDR3 length is 14 residues. CDR1 and CDR2 from the germline V gene are SGHTA and FQGNSA. Trimming stripped 1 base from V and 4 bases from J, with 9 bases between. This clonotype was seen at least ten times. What it recognizes is unknown. TCRdb itself ran the RT-PCR reads through MiXCR, one entry per CDR3 protein. The sample lists fewer than 700,000 distinct CDR3 sequences, 10% to 15% seen once, with about 12% in the top ten. This chain uses TRBV7-2 with TRBJ2-3; D perhaps matches TRBD2 (6 bases). The source is a man aged 50 or older who received an inactivated influenza vaccine. The source material was PBMCs from blood, sampled roughly 46 days after vaccination. The CDR3 protein is CASSLGLGADTQYF. For the CDR3, the DNA is TGTGCCAGCAGCTTAGGACTAGGCGCAGATACGCAGTATTTT.